The clone carrying this TCR beta chain was picked up a small number of times. Its target is unknown. TCR beta cDNA libraries had unique molecular identifiers. TCRdb ran MiXCR on the PCR reads and lists one entry per CDR3 protein. The sample records 150,000 to 200,000 distinct CDR3 sequences, roughly 35% being singletons. The sample is drawn from a study of post-analysis software for immune sequencing data. The junction had 6 bases not matched to a gene; V was cut back by 0 bases and J by 7 bases. The CDR3 runs to 15 residues. Germline V gene lookup returns CDR1 PRHDT and CDR2 FYEKMQ (reference sequence). Study findings and constraints: Multiple sclerosis patients had significantly lower normalized Chao1 diversity than controls.

The specimen comprised blood, sampled after autologous hematopoietic stem cell transplantation. The chain recombines TRBV13 with TRBJ2-3; 8 bases match TRBD1. The clonotype was recovered from a girl aged 5-17 years with multiple sclerosis. CDR3 nucleotides: TGTGCCAGCAGCTTAGGACAGGGGGTCATGAATACGCAGTATTTT. Translated, it gives CASSLGQGVMNTQYF.